This T cell receptor beta chain was documented in a study of T cells in Graves' hyperthyroidism and ophthalmopathy. The CDR3 runs 14 residues. CDR1 and CDR2 (germline): SGHRS, YFSETQ. Trimming took 0 bases from V and 5 from J; bases not matched to a gene: 4. There were TCR beta CDR3 regions amplified from RNA transcripts. Initially, a first-round RT-PCR of the TCR CDR3 employed the HTBI primer set. One entry per CDR3 protein results from TCRdb running MiXCR on the multiplex PCR reads. The sample gives under 700,000 distinct CDR3 sequences, 40% to 55% of which show up once; approximately 8.2% is in the top ten. Pregnant or lactating patients were excluded, as were those with uncontrolled infection or other autoimmune disease.

The sequence came from a woman younger than 30 with Graves' hyperthyroidism. The specimen was peripheral blood or thyroid tissue (not recorded which). The chain combines TRBV5-1 with TRBJ2-7; 8 nucleotides align to TRBD2. CDR3 nucleotide sequence: TGCGCCAGCAGCTTGGTGGCGGGAGGCCACGAGCAGTACTTC. It yields the protein CASSLVAGGHEQYF.